Shown below are 4 T cell receptor beta chains from a single sample sequenced in a study of T-cell memory formation after mild COVID-19 (dated by TCRdb to 2020 to 2023). The library came from 5' RACE. The data were produced on an Illumina NovaSeq 6000. TCRdb ran its own pipeline on the public reads, namely fastp trimming at Q25 and MiXCR clone calling, and kept in-frame beta chains. Every CDR3 protein is listed once, alongside the most common genes and DNA of its rows. The sample profile shows roughly 110,000 distinct CDR3 sequences; 12% of them were found once. The ten largest make up around 30% of the sample. The sequenced sample was PBMCs or a T cell subset sorted from them (not recorded which). The receptors here all came from an adult woman who had mild COVID-19 (a few samples of this study predate the infection). The sample titles of this study are shuffled in the database, so cell type and time point are left out; the donor was told from shared clones.

There are many counts of this clonotype. The chain uses TRBV24-1 and TRBJ2-1; 9 positions agree with TRBD1. CDR1 KGHDR and CDR2 SFDVKD come from the germline V gene. Trimming removed 2 bases from V and 4 bases from J; junction bases left unmatched: 11. The CDR3 contains 18 residues. The CDR3 here is CATSDSRNRDRVYNEQFF. CDR3 DNA: TGTGCCACCAGTGATTCACGCAACCGGGACAGGGTGTACAATGAGCAGTTCTTC.

This clonotype was counted many times. J is TRBJ2-4 and V is TRBV12-3 or TRBV12-4; 10 positions match TRBD2. V shed 6 bases and J 3 bases; nucleotides not matched to a gene: 8. The CDR3 covers 16 residues. CDR3 sequence: CASSPSGRDVKNIQYF. In DNA, the CDR3 is TGTGCCAGCAGCCCAAGCGGGAGGGACGTCAAAAACATTCAGTACTTC.

This clonotype came up a few times. The chain carries TRBV5-1 and TRBJ2-7; 9 bases agree with TRBD1. The trim removed 7 bases at V and 3 bases at J, leaving 11 bases unmatched. The CDR3 is 15 amino acids. From germline, CDR1 is SGHRS and CDR2 YFSETQ. The CDR3 DNA is TGCGCCAGCCAACCGGGACAGGGAAGCATCTACGAGCAGTACTTC. As protein: CASQPGQGSIYEQYF.

This clonotype was found a few times. The V call is TRBV7-9, the J call TRBJ1-6; a possible D gene is TRBD1 (5 bases). The CDR3 contains 16 residues. The germline CDR1 and CDR2 sequences are SEHNR and FQNEAQ (reference sequence). Trimming shortened V by 4 bases and J by 7 bases, and 17 bases separated the two germline ends. The CDR3 DNA sequence: TGTGCCAGCAGCTCCTGGAGGGGCGCGTCAAATTCACCCCTCCACTTT. Translated, it gives CASSSWRGASNSPLHF.